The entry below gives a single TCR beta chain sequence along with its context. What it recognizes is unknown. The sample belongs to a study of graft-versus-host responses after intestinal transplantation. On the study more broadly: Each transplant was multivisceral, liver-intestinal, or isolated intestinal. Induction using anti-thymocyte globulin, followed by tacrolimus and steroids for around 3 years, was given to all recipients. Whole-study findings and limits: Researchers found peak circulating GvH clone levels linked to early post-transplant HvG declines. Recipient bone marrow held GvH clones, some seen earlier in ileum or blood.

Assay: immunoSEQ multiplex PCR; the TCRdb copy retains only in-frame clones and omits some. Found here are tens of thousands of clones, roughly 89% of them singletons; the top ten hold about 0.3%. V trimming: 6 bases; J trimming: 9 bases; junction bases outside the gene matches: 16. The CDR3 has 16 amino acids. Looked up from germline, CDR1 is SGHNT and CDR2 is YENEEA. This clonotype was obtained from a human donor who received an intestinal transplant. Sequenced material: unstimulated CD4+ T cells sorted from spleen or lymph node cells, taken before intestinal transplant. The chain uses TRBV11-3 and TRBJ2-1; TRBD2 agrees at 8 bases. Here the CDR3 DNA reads TGTGCCAGCAGTTTTAGCGGGAAGATTTCGGGGAGTGAGCAGTTCTTC. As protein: CASSFSGKISGSEQFF.